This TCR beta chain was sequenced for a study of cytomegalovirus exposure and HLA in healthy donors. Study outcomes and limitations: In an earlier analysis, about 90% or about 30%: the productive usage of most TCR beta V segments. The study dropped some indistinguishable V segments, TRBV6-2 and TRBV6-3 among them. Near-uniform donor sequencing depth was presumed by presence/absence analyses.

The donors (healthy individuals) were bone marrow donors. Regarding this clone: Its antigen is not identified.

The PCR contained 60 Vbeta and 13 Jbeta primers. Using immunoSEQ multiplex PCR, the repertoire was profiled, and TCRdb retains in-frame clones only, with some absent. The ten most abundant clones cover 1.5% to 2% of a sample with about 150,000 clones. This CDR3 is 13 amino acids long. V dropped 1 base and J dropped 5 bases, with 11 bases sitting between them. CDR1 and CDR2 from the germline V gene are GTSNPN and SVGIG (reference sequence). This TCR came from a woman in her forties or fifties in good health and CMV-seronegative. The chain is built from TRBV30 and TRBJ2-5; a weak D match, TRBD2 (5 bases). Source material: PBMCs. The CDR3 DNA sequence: TGTGCCTGGAGTGGGATAGCGTTTGAGACCCAGTACTTC. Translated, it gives CAWSGIAFETQYF.